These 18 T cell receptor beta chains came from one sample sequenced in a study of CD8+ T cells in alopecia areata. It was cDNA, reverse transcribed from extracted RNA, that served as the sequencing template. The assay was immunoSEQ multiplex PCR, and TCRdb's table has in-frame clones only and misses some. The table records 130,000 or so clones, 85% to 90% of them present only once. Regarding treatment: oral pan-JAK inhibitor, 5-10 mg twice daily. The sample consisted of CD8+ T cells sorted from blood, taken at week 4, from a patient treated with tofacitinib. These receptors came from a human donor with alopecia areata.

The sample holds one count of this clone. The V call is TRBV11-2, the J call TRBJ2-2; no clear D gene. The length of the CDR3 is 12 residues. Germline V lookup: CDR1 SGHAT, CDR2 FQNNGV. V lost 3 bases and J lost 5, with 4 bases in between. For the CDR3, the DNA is TGTGCCAGCAGCTTGATAACCGGGGAGCTGTTTTTT. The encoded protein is CASSLITGELFF.

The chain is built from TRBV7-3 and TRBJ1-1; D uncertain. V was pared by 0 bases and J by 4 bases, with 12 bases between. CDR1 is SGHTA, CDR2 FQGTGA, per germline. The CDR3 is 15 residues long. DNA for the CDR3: TGTGCCAGCAGCTTAACGGGCGAAGGGAGCACTGAAGCTTTCTTT. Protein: CASSLTGEGSTEAFF. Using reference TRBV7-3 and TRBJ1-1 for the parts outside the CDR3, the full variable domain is GAGVSQTPSNKVTEKGKYVELRCDPISGHTALYWYRQSLGQGPEFLIYFQGTGAADDSGLPNDRFFAVRPEGSVSTLKIQRTERGDSAVYLCASSLTGEGSTEAFFGQGTRLTVV.

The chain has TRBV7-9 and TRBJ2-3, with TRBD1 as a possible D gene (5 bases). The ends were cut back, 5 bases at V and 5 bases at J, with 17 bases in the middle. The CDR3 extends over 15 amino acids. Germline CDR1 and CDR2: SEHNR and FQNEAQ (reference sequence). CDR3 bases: TGTGCCAGCAGCAATCAGGGTGGTAGGAGAGATACGCAGTATTTT. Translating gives CASSNQGGRRDTQYF.

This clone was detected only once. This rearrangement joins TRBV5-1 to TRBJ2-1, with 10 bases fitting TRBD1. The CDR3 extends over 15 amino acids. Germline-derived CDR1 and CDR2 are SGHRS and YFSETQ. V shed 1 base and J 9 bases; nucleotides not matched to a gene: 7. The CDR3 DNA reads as TGCGCCAGCAGCTTGTGGACAGGGGGAGGAAGTGAGCAGTTCTTC. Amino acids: CASSLWTGGGSEQFF. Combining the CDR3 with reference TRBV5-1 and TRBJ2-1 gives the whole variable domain KAGVTQTPRYLIKTRGQQVTLSCSPISGHRSVSWYQQTPGQGLQFLFEYFSETQRNKGNFPGRFSGRQFSNSRSEMNVSTLELGDSALYLCASSLWTGGGSEQFFGPGTRLTVL.

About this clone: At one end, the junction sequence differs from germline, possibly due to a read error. Here the CDR3 DNA reads TGTGCCGGCAGTGAAGGGGATGGCTACACCTTC. As protein: CAGSEGDGYTF. V gene TRBV25-1 combines with J gene TRBJ1-2; possibly TRBD1 for D (5 bases). The CDR3 spans 11 residues. Looked up from germline, CDR1 is MGHDK and CDR2 is SYGVNS.

CDR3 sequence reads: CASSLVTNEQFF. DNA of the CDR3: TGTGCCAGCAGCTTAGTTACCAATGAGCAGTTCTTC. The chain combines TRBV11-2 with TRBJ2-1; D remains ambiguous. The CDR3 covers 12 residues. V gave up 1 base and J gave up 6 bases, with 4 bases separating them. CDR1 is SGHAT, CDR2 FQNNGV, per germline.

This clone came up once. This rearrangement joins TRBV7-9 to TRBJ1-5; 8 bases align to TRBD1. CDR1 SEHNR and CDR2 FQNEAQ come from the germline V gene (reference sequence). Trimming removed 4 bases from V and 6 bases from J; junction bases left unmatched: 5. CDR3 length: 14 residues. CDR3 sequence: CASSSTQGGQPQHF. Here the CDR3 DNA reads TGTGCCAGCAGCTCGACACAGGGGGGTCAGCCCCAGCATTTT.

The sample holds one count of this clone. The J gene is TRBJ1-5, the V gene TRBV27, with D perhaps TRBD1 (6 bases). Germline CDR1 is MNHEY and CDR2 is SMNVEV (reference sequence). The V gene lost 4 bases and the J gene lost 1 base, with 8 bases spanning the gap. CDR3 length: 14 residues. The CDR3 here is CASSYTGSNQPQHF. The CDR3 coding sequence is TGTGCCAGCAGTTATACAGGGAGCAATCAGCCCCAGCATTTT.

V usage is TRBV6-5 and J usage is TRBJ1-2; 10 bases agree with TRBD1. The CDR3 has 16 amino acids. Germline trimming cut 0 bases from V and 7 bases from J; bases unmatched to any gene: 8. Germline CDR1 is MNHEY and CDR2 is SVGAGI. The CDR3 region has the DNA TGTGCCAGCAGTTACTCGTGGGACAGGGGATTTGGTGGCTACACCTTC. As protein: CASSYSWDRGFGGYTF.

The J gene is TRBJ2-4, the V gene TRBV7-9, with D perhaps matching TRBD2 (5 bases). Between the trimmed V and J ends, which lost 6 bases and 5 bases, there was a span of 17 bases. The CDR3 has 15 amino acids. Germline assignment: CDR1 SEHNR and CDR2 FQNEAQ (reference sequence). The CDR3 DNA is TGTGCCAGCAGTCCCCCCGGAGGAAAGGAAAACATTCAGTACTTC. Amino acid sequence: CASSPPGGKENIQYF. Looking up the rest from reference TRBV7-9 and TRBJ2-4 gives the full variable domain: DTGVSQNPRHKITKRGQNVTFRCDPISEHNRLYWYRQTLGQGPEFLTYFQNEAQLEKSRLLSDRFSAERPKGSFSTLEIQRTEQGDSAMYLCASSPPGGKENIQYFGAGTRLSVL.

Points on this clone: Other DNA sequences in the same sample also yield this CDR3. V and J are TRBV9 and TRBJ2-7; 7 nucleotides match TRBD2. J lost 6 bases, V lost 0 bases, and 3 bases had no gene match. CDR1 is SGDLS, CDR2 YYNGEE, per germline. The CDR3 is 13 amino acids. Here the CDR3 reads CASSVGGGSEQYF. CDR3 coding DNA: TGTGCCAGCAGCGTAGGGGGAGGGAGCGAGCAGTACTTC.

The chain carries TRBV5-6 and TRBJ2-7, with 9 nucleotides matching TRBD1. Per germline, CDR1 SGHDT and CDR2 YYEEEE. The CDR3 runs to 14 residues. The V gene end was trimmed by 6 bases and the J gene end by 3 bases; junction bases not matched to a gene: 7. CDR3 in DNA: TGTGCCAGCACGCCCCGGGACAGGGTCTACGAGCAGTACTTC. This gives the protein CASTPRDRVYEQYF.

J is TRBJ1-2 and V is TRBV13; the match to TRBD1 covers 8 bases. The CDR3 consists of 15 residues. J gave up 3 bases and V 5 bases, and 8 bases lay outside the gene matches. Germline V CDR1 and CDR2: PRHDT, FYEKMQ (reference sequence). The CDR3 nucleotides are TGTGCCAGCAGCCAAACGGCAGGGGGCGACTATGGCTACACCTTC. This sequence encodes CASSQTAGGDYGYTF.

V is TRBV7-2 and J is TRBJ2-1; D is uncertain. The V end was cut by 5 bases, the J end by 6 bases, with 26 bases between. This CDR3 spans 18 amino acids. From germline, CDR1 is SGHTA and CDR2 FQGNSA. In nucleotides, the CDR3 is TGTGCCAGCAGCCGCACGATTTATTGGTGGACGGTGGGCAATGAGCAGTTCTTC. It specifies CASSRTIYWWTVGNEQFF.

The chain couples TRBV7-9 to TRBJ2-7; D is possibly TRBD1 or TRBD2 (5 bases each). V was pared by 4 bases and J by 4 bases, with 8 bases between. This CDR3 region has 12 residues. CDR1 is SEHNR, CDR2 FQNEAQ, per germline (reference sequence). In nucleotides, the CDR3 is TGTGCCAGCAGCTACGAGGGGTACGAGCAGTACTTC. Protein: CASSYEGYEQYF.

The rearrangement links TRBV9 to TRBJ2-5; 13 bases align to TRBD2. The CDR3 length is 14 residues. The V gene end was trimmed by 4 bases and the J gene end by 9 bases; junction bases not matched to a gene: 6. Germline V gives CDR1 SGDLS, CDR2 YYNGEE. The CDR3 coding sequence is TGTGCCAGCAGCTCTGGACTAGCGGGAGTGTCCCAGTACTTC. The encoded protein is CASSSGLAGVSQYF.

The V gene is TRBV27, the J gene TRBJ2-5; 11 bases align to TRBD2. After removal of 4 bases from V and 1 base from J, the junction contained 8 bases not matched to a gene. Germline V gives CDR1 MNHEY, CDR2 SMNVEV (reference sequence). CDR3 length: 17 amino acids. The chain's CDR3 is CASSSLAGGVGQETQYF. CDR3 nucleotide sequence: TGTGCCAGCAGTTCCCTAGCGGGAGGAGTGGGCCAAGAGACCCAGTACTTC.

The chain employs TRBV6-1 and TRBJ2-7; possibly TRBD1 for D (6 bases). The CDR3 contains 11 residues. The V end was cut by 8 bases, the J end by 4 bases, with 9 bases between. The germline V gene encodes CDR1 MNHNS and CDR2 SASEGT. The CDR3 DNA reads TGTGCCAGCTGGACAGTTTACGAGCAGTACTTC. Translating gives CASWTVYEQYF.